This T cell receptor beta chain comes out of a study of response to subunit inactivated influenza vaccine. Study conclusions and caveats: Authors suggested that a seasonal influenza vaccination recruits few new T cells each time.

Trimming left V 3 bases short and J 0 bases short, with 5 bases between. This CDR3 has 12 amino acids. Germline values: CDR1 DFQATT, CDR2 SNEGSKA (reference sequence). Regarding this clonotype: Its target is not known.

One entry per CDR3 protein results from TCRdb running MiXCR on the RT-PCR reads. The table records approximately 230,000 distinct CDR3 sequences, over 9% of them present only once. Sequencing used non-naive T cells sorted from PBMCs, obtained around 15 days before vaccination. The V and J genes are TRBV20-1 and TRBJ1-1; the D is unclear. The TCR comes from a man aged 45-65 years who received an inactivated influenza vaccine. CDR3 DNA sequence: TGCAGTGCTAGTAAGGTGAACACTGAAGCTTTCTTT. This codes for CSASKVNTEAFF.